This T cell receptor (beta chain) emerged from a study of CD8 T cells in ankylosing spondylitis (dated by TCRdb to about 2017). About the investigation overall: T cell receptor beta repertoires were profiled in healthy donors and ankylosing spondylitis patients so that disease-linked TCR variants could be found. The full study cohort comprised about 25 ankylosing spondylitis patients and some 100 healthy donors. Peripheral blood samples were taken, and synovial fluid was additionally collected from ankylosing spondylitis patients. The paper's findings and limits, for the study overall: The disease-linked clones showed a CD8+ phenotype and occurred at relatively low frequencies in peripheral blood. Blood from ankylosing spondylitis patients appeared to be characterized by a TCR beta motif made up of about 8 highly homologous amino acid variants. The disease-linked clones were reported as significantly enriched in matched synovial fluid samples from ankylosing spondylitis patients. Some motif variants were previously reported in synovial fluid and blood of reactive arthritis patients, suggesting common disease-initiation mechanisms.

The listed sequencing device is Illumina HiSeq 2500. Quantitative 5'-RACE with molecular barcodes was the method used to prepare the TCR beta libraries. In the paper's pipeline: A new computational method, built on a probabilistic model of VDJ rearrangement, was used to identify disease-linked TCR variants. TCRdb's own reprocessing of the public reads used fastp at Q25 and MiXCR and kept productive beta chains. CDR3 protein duplicates are merged, each entry listing the most common genes and DNA. The authors' filters were not applied to this entry. This sample lists fewer than 400,000 distinct CDR3 sequences; 6.5% to 10% were detected once. The biggest ten clones account for approximately 14% of the sample. This clonotype has at least ten counts. Its binding antigen is unknown. No quality values exist for individual bases; no much larger clone is one base distant. Taken from cysteine to phenylalanine, the CDR3 has 11 residues. The DNA shown is the 33-base CDR3, in frame from base 1. V is shortened by 6 bases, J by 4 bases, and the region joining them spans 10 bases. According to the germline V gene, CDR1 reads SQVTM and CDR2 reads ANQGSEA.

The chain joins TRBV29-1 to TRBJ2-7, with a weak D call of TRBD1 (6 bases match). The receptor comes from a male donor with ankylosing spondylitis. Sequencing used blood, either unsorted or a sorted T cell fraction (not recorded which). The CDR3 here reads CSVEDRYEQYF. The sequence in DNA is TGCAGCGTGGAGGACAGATACGAGCAGTACTTC.